The 31 T cell receptor beta chains below were found in one sample sequenced in a study of human T cells and chemical hapten exposure. The time point denotes: patch test 2, 6 weeks after DPC sensitization. Noted treatment: therapeutic diphenylcyclopropenone sensitization with weekly scalp DPC. TCRdb re-called the RACE reads through MiXCR, storing one row per CDR3 protein. Found here are about 400,000 distinct CDR3 sequences, under 6.5% of them singletons; the top ten hold about 5.4%. The material was whole blood, obtained in connection with sensitization to the hapten diphenylcyclopropenone (DPC). The receptor set was obtained from a woman between 18 and 30 years old with alopecia areata. Some clones in this sample may be carry-over from other donors' samples.

This clonotype was detected ten times or more. The CDR3 protein is CASSLRANYGYTF. CDR3 DNA sequence: TGTGCCAGCAGCTTAAGGGCGAACTATGGCTACACCTTC. J is TRBJ1-2 and V is TRBV27; D remains ambiguous. CDR1 and CDR2 from the germline V gene are MNHEY and SMNVEV (reference sequence). V was shortened by 6 bases and J by 2 bases, with 10 bases between the two germline ends. CDR3 length equals 13 residues.

Only a few counts were recorded for this clonotype. J is TRBJ2-3 and V is TRBV6-2 or TRBV6-3; D remains ambiguous. The CDR3 totals 15 residues. Germline V gene data show CDR1 as MNHEY and CDR2 as SVGEGT. Trimming took 0 bases from V and 2 from J, leaving 9 bases between them. This CDR3 is CASSYSPGSTDTQYF. CDR3 in DNA: TGTGCCAGCAGTTACTCGCCGGGCTCCACAGATACGCAGTATTTT.

This clonotype was found many times. The CDR3 nucleotides are TGTGCCAGCAGCAAACCTTCTCGGGACAGGGTAAGCAATCAGCCCCAGCATTTT. Translation gives CASSKPSRDRVSNQPQHF. The chain recombines TRBV21-1 with TRBJ1-5; no check of the table's D call, TRBD1, against the DNA was made. TRBV21-1 counts as a pseudogene. The CDR3 covers 18 residues.

The chain uses TRBV7-2 and TRBJ2-7; D is tentatively TRBD1 or TRBD2 (5 bases each). This CDR3 has 16 amino acids. V lost 5 bases to trimming and J lost 0 bases, with 17 bases between them. In germline, CDR1 is SGHTA, CDR2 FQGNSA. CDR3 sequence (DNA): TGTGCCAGCAGCCCTAATTCGGGGCGCATCTCCTACGAGCAGTACTTC. Translation gives CASSPNSGRISYEQYF.

For this clonotype: A much larger clone lies one base from this, so it may be a read error. This rearrangement joins TRBV28 to TRBJ1-2; no clear D gene. The CDR3 contains 13 residues. Germline V gene lookup returns CDR1 MDHEN and CDR2 SYDVKM. CDR3 protein: CVSSLQRRYGYTF. CDR3 DNA: TGTGTCAGCAGTTTACAGCGACGCTATGGCTACACCTTC.

Ten or more counts support this clonotype. V and J are TRBV12-3 or TRBV12-4 and TRBJ1-2, with D possibly TRBD1 on 6 matching bases. This CDR3 is built from 16 residues. V was trimmed by 5 bases and J by 4 bases, leaving 20 bases between them. CDR3 protein: CASSPHSPRGGYGYTF. The CDR3 DNA follows: TGTGCCAGCAGTCCTCACTCTCCCAGGGGCGGCTATGGCTACACCTTC.

A few counts support this clonotype. The rearrangement links TRBV12-3 or TRBV12-4 to TRBJ2-7, with 7 bases that match TRBD1. The length of the CDR3 is 14 residues. V shed 5 bases and J 2 bases; nucleotides not matched to a gene: 6. CDR3 loop: CASSTTGDPYEQYF. For the CDR3, the DNA is TGTGCCAGCAGTACCACAGGGGACCCCTACGAGCAGTACTTC.

Regarding this clonotype: An end of the junction does not agree with germline; a read error may underlie this. The chain uses TRBV6-5 and TRBJ2-3; 7 bases align to TRBD1. The CDR3 sequence is 16 residues long. Germline V lookup: CDR1 MNHEY, CDR2 SVGAGI. The CDR3 spells CASSFLGGQGTDTQYF. CDR3 coding DNA: TGTGCCAGCAGTTTTCTCGGCGGCCAGGGGACAGATACACAGTATTTT.

This clonotype has just a few counts. The chain has TRBV6-5 and TRBJ1-3; TRBD1 agrees at 10 bases. In germline, CDR1 is MNHEY, CDR2 SVGAGI. J lost 2 bases, V lost 2 bases, and 0 bases had no gene match. The CDR3 is made up of 15 amino acids. DNA of the CDR3: TGTGCCAGCAGTTACGGGACAGGGGCTGGAAACACCATATATTTT. Residues: CASSYGTGAGNTIYF.

The V and J genes are TRBV2 and TRBJ2-3, with 9 bases fitting TRBD1. The length of the CDR3 is 13 residues. The germline gives CDR1 SNHLY, CDR2 FYNNEI. V lost 1 base to trimming and J lost 14 bases; unmatched junction nucleotides: 7. DNA of the CDR3: TGTGCCAGCAGTGAAGACAGGGGGCCCCGGCCGTATTTT. Its protein is CASSEDRGPRPYF.

This clonotype showed up just a few times. The V call is TRBV3-1, the J call TRBJ1-1, with D unclear. Trimming shortened V by 1 base and J by 7 bases, and 10 bases separated the two germline ends. Germline CDR1 is LGHDT and CDR2 is YNNKEL (reference sequence). The CDR3 contains 13 residues. CDR3 sequence: CASSQVPGFEAFF. Written as DNA, the CDR3 is TGTGCCAGCAGCCAAGTTCCGGGATTTGAAGCTTTCTTT.

This clonotype showed up just a few times. The V gene is TRBV20-1, the J gene TRBJ1-3, with 7 bases that match TRBD1. V lost 0 bases, J lost 4 bases, and 9 bases stayed unmatched. The germline gives CDR1 DFQATT, CDR2 SNEGSKA (reference sequence). CDR3 length equals 16 residues. DNA for the CDR3: TGCAGTGCTAGAGATTTCCACAGGGGCTCGGGAAACACCATATATTTT. This translates into CSARDFHRGSGNTIYF.

This chain uses TRBV5-6 with TRBJ1-1, with 7 positions matching TRBD1. Germline CDR1 SGHDT, CDR2 YYEEEE. The CDR3 covers 15 residues. Unmatched junction bases numbered 7, after V lost 4 bases and J lost 1 base. The CDR3 DNA sequence: TGTGCCAGCAGCCCTATTACAGGGGAGAACACTGAAGCTTTCTTT. Protein: CASSPITGENTEAFF.

This clonotype is a singleton in its sample. The genes are TRBV6-4 and TRBJ1-1; D gene unclear. CDR1 and CDR2 (germline): MRHNA, SNTAGT. This CDR3 has 12 amino acids. Trimming removed 0 bases from V and 7 bases from J, with 6 bases in between. The CDR3 DNA follows: TGTGCCAGCAGTGACTCGCCCGTTGAAGCTTTCTTT. Residues: CASSDSPVEAFF.

The chain combines TRBV9 with TRBJ2-3; TRBD2 is a possible D gene (5 bases). Germline CDR1 SGDLS, CDR2 YYNGEE. Trimming pared 3 bases from V and 4 bases from J, leaving 9 bases between. The CDR3 totals 13 residues. CDR3 DNA sequence: TGTGCCAGCAGCGCGCCGGAGGCAGATACGCAGTATTTT. It translates to CASSAPEADTQYF.

The sample holds many counts of this clonotype. V gene TRBV28 combines with J gene TRBJ1-1; D unresolved. CDR1 and CDR2 (germline): MDHEN, SYDVKM. The CDR3 is 12 amino acids. Trimming stripped 2 bases from V and 4 bases from J, with 5 bases between. The CDR3 nucleotides are TGTGCCAGCAGTTTACCGGGCACTGAAGCTTTCTTT. The encoded protein is CASSLPGTEAFF.

This clonotype was counted a few times. DNA of the CDR3: TGTGCCAGCAGTGATGGACATGCCTACGAGCAGTACTTC. Translating gives CASSDGHAYEQYF. J is TRBJ2-7 and V is TRBV25-1; D might be TRBD1 (5 bases). The CDR3 has 13 residues. In germline, CDR1 is MGHDK, CDR2 SYGVNS. V gave up 3 bases and J gave up 2 bases, with 8 bases separating them.

J is TRBJ2-1 and V is TRBV29-1; D uncertain. The V gene's germline CDR1 is SQVTM and CDR2 ANQGSEA. CDR3 length: 11 amino acids. The V gene lost 5 bases and the J gene lost 7 bases, with 9 bases spanning the gap. The CDR3 here is CSVSFGNEQFF. CDR3 nucleotide sequence: TGCAGCGTTTCGTTTGGGAATGAGCAGTTCTTC.

The V call is TRBV5-6, the J call TRBJ1-2; 7 nucleotides agree with TRBD1. The germline CDR1 and CDR2 sequences are SGHDT and YYEEEE. J gave up 4 bases and V 0 bases, and 6 bases lay outside the gene matches. This CDR3 region has 15 residues. CDR3 loop: CASSLVVGGVYGYTF. CDR3 sequence (DNA): TGTGCCAGCAGCTTGGTTGTAGGGGGCGTCTATGGCTACACCTTC.

The chain combines TRBV7-6 with TRBJ2-1; unclear D gene. Germline loops: CDR1 SGHVS, CDR2 FNYEAQ. The germline V and J ends were trimmed by 3 bases and 4 bases, with 13 bases remaining between them. The CDR3 length is 15 residues. The CDR3 is CASSFSGDRYNEQFF. The DNA for the CDR3 is TGTGCCAGCAGCTTTAGTGGGGATCGTTACAATGAGCAGTTCTTC.

This clonotype has only a few counts. V is TRBV4-2 and J is TRBJ1-4; TRBD1 might be the D (5 bases). The CDR3 is made up of 17 amino acids. The germline V gene encodes CDR1 LGHNA and CDR2 YNFKEQ. V was trimmed by 4 bases and J by 6 bases, leaving 21 bases between them. In DNA form, the CDR3 reads TGTGCCAGCAGCCGGGGGGGTGTCGGCACGGCCGATGAAAAACTGTTTTTT. It specifies CASSRGGVGTADEKLFF.

This clonotype came up many times. The J gene is TRBJ1-1, the V gene TRBV12-3 or TRBV12-4, with 9 bases aligning to TRBD1. The CDR3 is 14 residues long. V dropped 2 bases and J dropped 5; count of bases not matched to a gene: 3. This CDR3 reads CASSLTGGGTEAFF. The CDR3 DNA sequence: TGTGCCAGCAGTTTAACAGGGGGCGGAACTGAAGCTTTCTTT.

In its sample, this clonotype was seen a few times. The gene calls are TRBV7-2 and TRBJ1-5; TRBD1 might be the D (5 bases). The V and J ends lost 4 bases and 2 bases respectively, with 12 bases between them. Germline-derived CDR1 and CDR2 are SGHTA and FQGNSA. The CDR3 consists of 15 residues. The CDR3 DNA reads as TGTGCCAGCAGCTCCTGGGACGGACGCAATCAGCCCCAGCATTTT. Residues: CASSSWDGRNQPQHF.

This clonotype was seen only a few times. This chain links TRBV10-3 with TRBJ2-7; tentative D call: TRBD1 (5 bases). V was cut by 4 bases and J by 7 bases, with 11 bases left in between. Germline CDR1 ENHRY, CDR2 SYGVKD. This CDR3 contains 12 residues. The CDR3 loop reads CAISGAPGEQYF. CDR3 DNA sequence: TGTGCCATCAGTGGGGCGCCAGGGGAGCAGTACTTC.

DNA of the CDR3: TGTGCCAGCAGCTTAAATCACCAAGAGACCCAGTACTTC. Amino acid sequence: CASSLNHQETQYF. The chain links TRBV7-3 to TRBJ2-5; D remains ambiguous. This CDR3 comprises 13 residues. Germline V gives CDR1 SGHTA, CDR2 FQGTGA. Trimming took off 1 base at V and 0 bases at J, with 3 bases between the two ends. Combining the CDR3 with reference TRBV7-3 and TRBJ2-5 gives the whole variable domain GAGVSQTPSNKVTEKGKYVELRCDPISGHTALYWYRQSLGQGPEFLIYFQGTGAADDSGLPNDRFFAVRPEGSVSTLKIQRTERGDSAVYLCASSLNHQETQYFGPGTRLLVL.

The sample holds many counts of this clonotype. The chain joins TRBV18 to TRBJ1-6; D is uncertain. The CDR3 extends over 16 amino acids. The V end lost 3 bases, the J end lost 0 bases, and 9 bases lay between the germline ends. Per the germline V gene, CDR1 is KGHSH and CDR2 is LQKENI. Here the CDR3 DNA reads TGTGCCAGCTCACCGCTTCCTAGCTCCTATAATTCACCCCTCCACTTT. Amino acids: CASSPLPSSYNSPLHF.

This clonotype was detected many times. This chain connects TRBV6-6 to TRBJ1-5; D not certain. In germline, CDR1 is MNHNY, CDR2 SVGAGI (reference sequence). The CDR3 contains 12 residues. V shed 5 bases and J shed 4 bases, with 6 bases lying between them. CDR3 sequence (DNA): TGTGCCAGCAGTCACAGAAATCAGCCCCAGCATTTT. Protein product: CASSHRNQPQHF.

This clonotype was detected only a few times. The chain joins TRBV28 to TRBJ2-7; 7 nucleotides line up with TRBD1. V was clipped by 3 bases and J by 3 bases; unmatched bases: 8. Germline CDR1 is MDHEN and CDR2 is SYDVKM. The CDR3 length is 15 residues. The CDR3 DNA follows: TGTGCCAGCAGTTTCCGGGACAGTAAAAGCTACGAGCAGTACTTC. Translating gives CASSFRDSKSYEQYF.

This clonotype was seen just once. A much larger clone lies one base from this, so it may be a read error. This chain connects TRBV5-4 to TRBJ2-6; TRBD1 is a possible D gene (5 bases). This CDR3 is 15 amino acids long. Germline lookup yields CDR1 SGHNT and CDR2 YYREEE (reference sequence). In DNA form, the CDR3 reads TGTGCCAGCAGCTTGAGACTCTCTGGGGCCGACGTCCTGACTTTC. As protein: CASSLRLSGADVLTF.

In this sample, this clonotype turned up many times. The chain couples TRBV29-1 to TRBJ2-5, with TRBD1 identical over 8 bases. Germline trimming cut 3 bases from V and 2 bases from J; bases unmatched to any gene: 8. The length of the CDR3 is 15 residues. Germline V lookup: CDR1 SQVTM, CDR2 ANQGSEA. The CDR3 sequence is CSVDTGTGEQETQYF. CDR3 DNA sequence: TGCAGCGTTGATACCGGGACAGGAGAACAAGAGACCCAGTACTTC.

This clonotype was seen a handful of times. The V call is TRBV6-2 or TRBV6-3, the J call TRBJ2-5; D remains unclear. The CDR3 is 12 residues long. The V gene lost 8 bases and the J gene lost 1 base, with 8 bases spanning the gap. Germline V gene lookup returns CDR1 MNHEY and CDR2 SVGEGT. This chain's CDR3 is CASGRTQETQYF. In DNA form, the CDR3 reads TGTGCCAGCGGCAGGACCCAAGAGACCCAGTACTTC.